Detailed here is one TCR beta chain. The entry originates in a study of shared T cell receptors in the human thymus. Assay used: immunoSEQ multiplex PCR; TCRdb lists only in-frame clones, some missing. Of some 660,000 clones listed, about 89% are singletons. The sample was also reused in another study, on human thymus T cells. Per that paper: Resections were taken during corrective heart surgery, and the thymus tissue came from these. In unrelated individuals, thymic repertoires overlapped highly, according to related research.

The TCR comes from a boy in the first two years of life with a congenital heart defect. What was sequenced was thymocytes.

Here the CDR3 DNA reads TGCGCCAGCAGCTTGGGACAGGCAACTAATGAAAAACTGTTTTTT. It translates to CASSLGQATNEKLFF. The chain carries TRBV5-1 and TRBJ1-4; a possible D gene is TRBD1 (6 bases). The germline CDR1 and CDR2 sequences are SGHRS and YFSETQ. The CDR3 length is 15 residues. V was trimmed by 0 bases and J by 0 bases, leaving 6 bases between them.